The rows below give T cell receptor beta chains drawn from one sample of a study of cytomegalovirus exposure and HLA in healthy donors. Using immunoSEQ multiplex PCR, the repertoire was profiled, and TCRdb retains in-frame clones only, with some absent. This sample has over 200,000 clones, with roughly 89% found just once. Material: PBMCs. These receptors were collected from a young woman in good health and CMV-seronegative. The CDR3 runs from the conserved cysteine through the conserved F or W. D genes are given only for firm matches. Expanded clones are given a class, and other clones once, few, many or no size at all.

>15|TRBD1|TRBJ1-4|once|TRBV27
CASRRYRGRVEKLFF
TGTGCCAGCAGACGATACAGGGGAAGGGTTGAAAAACTGTTTTTT
>13|.|TRBJ1-4|.|TRBV7-6
CASSPQRSEKLFF
TGTGCCAGCAGCCCTCAACGTAGTGAAAAACTGTTTTTT
>14|.|TRBJ1-2|.|TRBV28
CATVEGVVNYGYTF
TGTGCCACCGTCGAGGGGGTGGTTAACTATGGCTACACCTTC
>15|TRBD1|TRBJ1-4|once|TRBV27
CASKVRTGTNEKLFF
TGTGCCAGCAAAGTAAGGACAGGGACTAATGAAAAACTGTTTTTT
>15|.|TRBJ1-2|.|TRBV7-9
CASSGGAAGSYGYTF
TGTGCCAGCAGCGGGGGAGCTGCGGGGAGCTATGGCTACACCTTC
>16|TRBD2|TRBJ2-3|.|TRBV7-2
CASSTAGGRDTDTQYF
TGTGCCAGCAGCACAGCGGGAGGGCGGGACACAGATACGCAGTATTTT
>15|TRBD1|TRBJ2-3|.|TRBV19
CASSIGQGSTDTQYF
TGTGCCAGTAGTATAGGACAGGGATCCACAGATACGCAGTATTTT
>15|.|TRBJ2-7|.|TRBV5-5
CASSQLGQGGHEQYF
TGTGCCAGCAGCCAGCTGGGTCAGGGAGGACACGAGCAGTACTTC
>15|TRBD1|TRBJ2-2|.|TRBV6-1
CASSELGGATGELFF
TGTGCCAGCAGTGAATTAGGGGGCGCAACCGGGGAGCTGTTTTTT
>13|.|TRBJ2-5|.|TRBV9
CASSVGPEETQYF
TGTGCCAGCAGCGTAGGTCCAGAAGAGACCCAGTACTTC
>18|.|TRBJ2-1|few|TRBV7-2
CASSLVPHLVQGPNEQFF
TGTGCCAGCAGCTTAGTACCCCACCTCGTTCAGGGCCCTAATGAGCAGTTCTTC
>14|TRBD1|TRBJ1-2|.|TRBV7-9
CASSSPGQLYGYTF
TGTGCCAGCAGCTCCCCGGGACAGCTCTATGGCTACACCTTC
>19|TRBD2|TRBJ2-7|.|TRBV5-8
CASSLAFAGGLENHYEQYF
TGTGCCAGCAGCTTGGCTTTCGCGGGGGGGCTGGAAAACCACTACGAGCAGTACTTC
>15|TRBD1|TRBJ2-3|.|TRBV6-5
CASSYRGPRADTQYF
TGTGCCAGCAGTTACAGGGGGCCGAGAGCAGATACGCAGTATTTT
>15|.|TRBJ2-3|.|TRBV5-1
CASSLLPRGTDTQYF
TGCGCCAGCAGCTTACTTCCTCGGGGCACAGATACGCAGTATTTT